This entry lists 6 T cell receptor beta chains sequenced from one sample in a study of blood T cells in healthy people across ages. Using a J-beta primer mix together with a sample-barcoded 5' primer, a second PCR was run for about 6 to 12 cycles. TCRdb re-called the 5' RACE reads with MiXCR, one entry per CDR3 protein. Among around 1,700,000 distinct CDR3 sequences listed, under 30% were seen once. The sample comprised blood. All receptors derive from a woman younger than 45 in good health.

The chain employs TRBV5-4 and TRBJ2-5, with 8 bases matching TRBD1. V gave up 0 bases and J gave up 5 bases; unmatched junction bases: 12. CDR3 length: 17 residues. CDR1 and CDR2 from the germline V gene are SGHNT and YYREEE (reference sequence). The CDR3 coding sequence is TGTGCCAGCAGCTTGGGAACCGACAGGGGAGGATTGGAGACCCAGTACTTC. It translates to CASSLGTDRGGLETQYF.

V gene TRBV28 combines with J gene TRBJ2-2, with 9 positions matching TRBD1. With 2 bases clipped from V and 6 bases from J, the junction kept 7 bases outside the gene matches. Germline loops: CDR1 MDHEN, CDR2 SYDVKM. CDR3 length equals 16 residues. DNA for the CDR3: TGTGCCAGCAGTTTAGGGGGACAGGGCGTCCCCGGGGAGCTGTTTTTT. Its translation is CASSLGGQGVPGELFF.

This chain connects TRBV29-1 to TRBJ2-2; D unresolved. The CDR3 runs 11 residues. CDR1 and CDR2 from the germline V gene are SQVTM and ANQGSEA. Between the trimmed V and J ends, which lost 7 bases and 9 bases, there was a span of 12 bases. The CDR3 loop is CSAQGPRELFF. CDR3 sequence (DNA): TGCAGCGCCCAAGGACCGCGGGAGCTGTTTTTT.

The rearrangement joins TRBV6-5 to TRBJ2-3, with 8 nucleotides matching TRBD1. The J segment lost 0 bases and the V segment lost 4 bases, leaving 3 bases of the junction unmatched. This CDR3 has 15 amino acids. The germline V gene has CDR1 MNHEY and CDR2 SVGAGI. The DNA for the CDR3 is TGTGCCAGCAGTTCCAGGGGGCTTAGCACAGATACGCAGTATTTT. Amino acid sequence: CASSSRGLSTDTQYF.

The rearrangement links TRBV12-3 or TRBV12-4 to TRBJ2-3; D unresolved. This CDR3 region has 15 residues. V lost 8 bases to trimming and J lost 0 bases, with 15 bases between them. CDR3 sequence reads: CASLQWAASTDTQYF. The CDR3 DNA reads as TGTGCCAGCCTTCAATGGGCAGCTAGCACAGATACGCAGTATTTT.

As DNA, the CDR3 is TGTGCCATCAGGCAGGCCTACCCGGAGGATCAGCCCCAGCATTTT. Its translation is CAIRQAYPEDQPQHF. The V and J genes are TRBV10-3 and TRBJ1-5; the D is unclear. V was pared by 6 bases and J by 5 bases, with 17 bases between. The CDR3 has 15 amino acids. Per the germline V gene, CDR1 is ENHRY and CDR2 is SYGVKD.